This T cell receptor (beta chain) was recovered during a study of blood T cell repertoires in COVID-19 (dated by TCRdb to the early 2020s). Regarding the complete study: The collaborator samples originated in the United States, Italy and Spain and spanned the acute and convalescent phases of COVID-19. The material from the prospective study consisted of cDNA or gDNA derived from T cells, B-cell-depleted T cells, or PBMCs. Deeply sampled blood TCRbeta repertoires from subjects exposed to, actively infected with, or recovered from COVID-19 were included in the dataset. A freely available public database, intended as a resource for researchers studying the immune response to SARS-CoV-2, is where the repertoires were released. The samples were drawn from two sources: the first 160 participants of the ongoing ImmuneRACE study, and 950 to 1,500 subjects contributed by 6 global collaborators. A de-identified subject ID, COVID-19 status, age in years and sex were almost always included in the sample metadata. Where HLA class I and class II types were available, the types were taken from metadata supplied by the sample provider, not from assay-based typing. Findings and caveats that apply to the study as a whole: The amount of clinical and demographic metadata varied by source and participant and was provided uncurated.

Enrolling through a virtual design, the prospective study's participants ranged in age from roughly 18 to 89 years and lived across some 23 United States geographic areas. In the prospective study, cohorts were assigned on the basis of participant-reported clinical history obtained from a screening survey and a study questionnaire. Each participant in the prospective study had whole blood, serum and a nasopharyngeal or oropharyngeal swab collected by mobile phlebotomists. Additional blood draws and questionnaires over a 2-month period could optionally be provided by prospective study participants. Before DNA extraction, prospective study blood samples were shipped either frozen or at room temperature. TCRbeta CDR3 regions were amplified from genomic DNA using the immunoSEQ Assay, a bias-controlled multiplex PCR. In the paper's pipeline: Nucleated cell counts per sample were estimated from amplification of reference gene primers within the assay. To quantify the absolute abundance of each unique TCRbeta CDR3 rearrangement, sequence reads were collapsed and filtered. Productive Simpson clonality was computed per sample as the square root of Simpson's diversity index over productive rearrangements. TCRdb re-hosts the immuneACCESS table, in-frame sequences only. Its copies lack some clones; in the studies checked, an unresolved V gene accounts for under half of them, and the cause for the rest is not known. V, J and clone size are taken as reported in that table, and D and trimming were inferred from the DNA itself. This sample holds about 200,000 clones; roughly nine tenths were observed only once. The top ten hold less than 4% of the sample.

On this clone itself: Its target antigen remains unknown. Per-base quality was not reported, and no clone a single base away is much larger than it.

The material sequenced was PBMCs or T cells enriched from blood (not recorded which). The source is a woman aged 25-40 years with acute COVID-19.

The nucleotides read TGTGCCAGCAGTTCCGAAGGGACTGCCGTGCTCCACTTT. It translates as CASSSEGTAVLHF. The V and J genes are TRBV6-5 and TRBJ1-6; 5 matching bases give a weak D call of TRBD1. The CDR3 runs 13 amino acids, cysteine and phenylalanine included. The entry retains the CDR3 DNA only, 39 bases that are in frame from base 1. Via the germline V gene, CDR1 is MNHEY and CDR2 SVGAGI. Relative to germline, V is 4 bases shorter and J is 16 bases shorter, with 17 bases between their ends.